What follows are 22 T cell receptor beta chains derived from one specimen sequenced in a study of cytomegalovirus exposure and HLA in healthy donors. The study ran its PCR with 60 Vbeta and 13 Jbeta primers. Profiled with immunoSEQ multiplex PCR; TCRdb holds only in-frame clones, not every one. The sample records 150,000 to 200,000 clones, 60% to 80% being singletons. The specimen was PBMCs. These receptors came from a man aged 45 to 65 in good health and CMV-seropositive.

The chain has TRBV4-1 and TRBJ2-3; D may be TRBD1 (5 bases). The CDR3 is 15 amino acids. CDR1 is MGHRA and CDR2 is YSYEKL in the germline V gene. V lost 0 bases and J 0 bases, leaving 7 bases between the germline ends. The CDR3 loop is CASSQEQASTDTQYF. The CDR3 DNA follows: TGCGCCAGCAGCCAAGAACAGGCGAGCACAGATACGCAGTATTTT.

V is TRBV7-2 and J is TRBJ2-7, with a weak D call TRBD1 (9 bases). Trimming stripped 1 base from V and 6 bases from J, with 19 bases between. Germline V gives CDR1 SGHTA, CDR2 FQGNSA. The CDR3 contains 16 residues. DNA for the CDR3: TGTGCCAGCAGCTTAGTTTTAGGGACAGGGACTAGCGAGCAGTACTTC. Its protein is CASSLVLGTGTSEQYF.

The V call is TRBV29-1, the J call TRBJ2-1, with a possible D match to TRBD2 (7 bases). Germline CDR1 reads SQVTM; CDR2 reads ANQGSEA. Trimming left V 5 bases short and J 1 base short, with 12 bases between. CDR3 size: 14 residues. For the CDR3, the DNA is TGCAGCGTTAAGGGGGGAGGGTCCTACAATGAGCAGTTCTTC. This sequence encodes CSVKGGGSYNEQFF.

The CDR3, as DNA: TGTGCCAGTAGCCAGACAGGAATCTCCTATAATTCACCCCTCCACTTT. It specifies CASSQTGISYNSPLHF. The V call is TRBV19, the J call TRBJ1-6, with a weak D call TRBD1 (6 bases). With 6 bases removed from V and 0 bases from J, the gap between germline ends came to 12 bases. Germline CDR1 and CDR2: LNHDA and SQIVND (reference sequence). CDR3 length: 16 residues. The full variable domain, completed using reference TRBV19 and TRBJ1-6, is DGGITQSPKYLFRKEGQNVTLSCEQNLNHDAMYWYRQDPGQGLRLIYYSQIVNDFQKGDIAEGYSVSREKKESFPLTVTSAQKNPTAFYLCASSQTGISYNSPLHFGNGTRLTVT.

This sequence joins TRBV25-1 and TRBJ1-1, with TRBD1 as a possible D gene (5 bases). The V end was cut by 4 bases, the J end by 5 bases, with 14 bases between. The CDR3 spans 14 residues. Germline V gives CDR1 MGHDK, CDR2 SYGVNS. DNA of the CDR3: TGTGCCAGCAGTGTGGGGGGTAGATTGACTGAAGCTTTCTTT. This translates into CASSVGGRLTEAFF.

The DNA for the CDR3 is TGTGCCAGCAGTGAAGATGACAGCCATCAGCCCCAGCATTTT. It codes for CASSEDDSHQPQHF. The chain has TRBV6-1 and TRBJ1-5, with D tentatively TRBD1 (5 bases). The CDR3 has 14 amino acids. Trimming removed 1 base from V and 5 bases from J, with 9 bases in between. Per germline, CDR1 MNHNS and CDR2 SASEGT.

The chain uses TRBV9 and TRBJ2-5, with D possibly being TRBD1 (5 bases). The CDR3 consists of 13 residues. Per the germline V gene, CDR1 is SGDLS and CDR2 is YYNGEE. The germline V and J ends were trimmed by 0 bases and 4 bases, with 7 bases remaining between them. The CDR3 region is CASSVDTGETQYF. CDR3 sequence (DNA): TGTGCCAGCAGCGTAGACACAGGAGAGACCCAGTACTTC.

Only a few counts were recorded for this clone. This chain connects TRBV5-1 to TRBJ1-3; D gene ambiguous. The germline CDR1 and CDR2 sequences are SGHRS and YFSETQ. Trimming pared 2 bases from V and 4 bases from J, leaving 13 bases between. The CDR3 runs 15 residues. The CDR3 nucleotides are TGCGCCAGCAGCTTAAGTCCCCTCGGGGGAAACACCATATATTTT. It codes for CASSLSPLGGNTIYF.

This chain joins TRBV7-2 and TRBJ2-5, with D possibly TRBD1 on 6 matching bases. CDR1 and CDR2 from the germline V gene are SGHTA and FQGNSA. The CDR3 is 14 residues long. V lost 2 bases, J lost 4 bases, and 11 bases lay in between. The CDR3: CASSLSGGLETQYF. The CDR3 region has the DNA TGTGCCAGCAGCTTATCTGGGGGCCTAGAGACCCAGTACTTC.

CDR3 nucleotide sequence: TGTGCCAGCAGTTACGAGGTGGGGGGGGTCACCGGGGAGCTGTTTTTT. Translated, it gives CASSYEVGGVTGELFF. This chain links TRBV6-5 with TRBJ2-2, with 7 positions matching TRBD2. Trimming removed 2 bases from V and 4 bases from J; junction bases left unmatched: 7. This CDR3 region has 16 residues. CDR1 and CDR2 (germline): MNHEY, SVGAGI.

The V gene is TRBV7-9, the J gene TRBJ1-1, with D tentatively TRBD1 (5 bases). CDR3 length: 14 residues. Trimming removed 4 bases from V and 6 bases from J, with 15 bases in between. Germline V gives CDR1 SEHNR, CDR2 FQNEAQ (reference sequence). The CDR3 is CASSSSGGKAEAFF. CDR3 in DNA: TGTGCCAGCAGCTCCTCGGGGGGGAAGGCTGAAGCTTTCTTT.

The chain links TRBV7-2 to TRBJ1-5; possibly TRBD1 for D (5 bases). The V end was cut by 8 bases, the J end by 6 bases, with 17 bases between. CDR3 size: 14 residues. CDR1 is SGHTA and CDR2 is FQGNSA in the germline V gene. For the CDR3, the DNA is TGTGCCAGCGGGGCAGGGTATGGGATTCAGCCCCAGCATTTT. Translated, it gives CASGAGYGIQPQHF.

The J gene is TRBJ1-2, the V gene TRBV6-5, with 10 bases matching TRBD1. Trimming removed 4 bases from V and 13 bases from J; junction bases left unmatched: 9. CDR3 size: 13 residues. Germline CDR1 is MNHEY and CDR2 is SVGAGI. The CDR3 sequence is CASSSPGQGILTF. DNA of the CDR3: TGTGCCAGCAGTTCCCCGGGACAGGGGATCCTCACCTTC.

The CDR3 loop reads CASSPLDRGLEQYF. CDR3 coding DNA: TGTGCCAGCTCACCATTGGACAGGGGGCTGGAGCAGTACTTC. The chain links TRBV18 to TRBJ2-7; 11 bases are a match to TRBD1. CDR3 length equals 14 residues. With V trimmed by 2 bases and J by 7 bases, 4 bases remained unmatched. CDR1 is KGHSH, CDR2 LQKENI, per germline.

CDR3: CASSVGRGQTGNTIYF. The CDR3 nucleotides read TGTGCCAGCAGCGTCGGGAGGGGGCAGACTGGAAACACCATATATTTT. The chain links TRBV9 to TRBJ1-3; 7 bases map to TRBD1. The CDR3 has 16 residues. J gave up 2 bases and V 2 bases, and 7 bases lay outside the gene matches. Germline V gene lookup returns CDR1 SGDLS and CDR2 YYNGEE.

This chain links TRBV28 with TRBJ2-1, with 14 bases matching TRBD2. Per the germline V gene, CDR1 is MDHEN and CDR2 is SYDVKM. The CDR3 extends over 15 amino acids. V shed 6 bases and J 5 bases; nucleotides not matched to a gene: 3. This chain's CDR3 is CASSRGLAGDNEQFF. CDR3 coding DNA: TGTGCCAGCAGCCGGGGACTAGCGGGGGACAATGAGCAGTTCTTC.

The gene calls are TRBV19 and TRBJ1-4; tentatively, D is TRBD1 (5 bases). Trimming stripped 3 bases from V and 3 bases from J, with 11 bases between. This CDR3 is built from 15 residues. Germline loops: CDR1 LNHDA, CDR2 SQIVND (reference sequence). The DNA for the CDR3 is TGTGCCAGTAGTATTTCGTGGGGCGCTAATGAAAAACTGTTTTTT. Translation gives CASSISWGANEKLFF.

The rearrangement joins TRBV28 to TRBJ1-2; the D is unclear. V shed 5 bases and J shed 0 bases, with 7 bases lying between them. Germline V CDR1 and CDR2: MDHEN, SYDVKM. CDR3 length equals 13 residues. The CDR3 protein is CASSLTTNYGYTF. The CDR3 DNA follows: TGTGCCAGCAGTCTTACAACTAACTATGGCTACACCTTC.

The V gene is TRBV2, the J gene TRBJ2-7; weak D call: TRBD2 (7 bases). The CDR3 has 14 amino acids. Germline V gives CDR1 SNHLY, CDR2 FYNNEI. V was shortened by 5 bases and J by 1 base, with 12 bases between the two germline ends. The CDR3 DNA follows: TGTGCCAGCAGTACAGGGAGGGCGTCCTACGAGCAGTACTTC. Residues: CASSTGRASYEQYF.

This chain connects TRBV19 to TRBJ2-1; D remains ambiguous. V gave up 3 bases and J gave up 2 bases, with 11 bases separating them. The CDR3 consists of 15 residues. Germline V gene sequence: CDR1 LNHDA, CDR2 SQIVND (reference sequence). CDR3 region: CASSMGSRPYNEQFF. The CDR3 region has the DNA TGTGCCAGTAGTATGGGCAGTCGTCCCTACAATGAGCAGTTCTTC.

The chain carries TRBV7-3 and TRBJ1-1; TRBD1 aligns across 9 bases. The J segment lost 4 bases and the V segment lost 5 bases, leaving 5 bases of the junction unmatched. Germline-derived CDR1 and CDR2 are SGHTA and FQGTGA. This CDR3 region has 14 residues. The CDR3 DNA is TGTGCCAGCAGCCCCCTGACAGGGGGCACTGAAGCTTTCTTT. Translating gives CASSPLTGGTEAFF.

V usage is TRBV7-9 and J usage is TRBJ2-1, with 9 bases identical to TRBD1. V lost 4 bases and J lost 9; bases outside the gene matches: 10. The CDR3 is 15 amino acids. Germline CDR1 is SEHNR and CDR2 is FQNEAQ (reference sequence). CDR3 loop: CASSYGDRENGEQFF. CDR3 nucleotide sequence: TGTGCCAGCAGCTACGGGGACAGGGAAAACGGTGAGCAGTTCTTC. Based on the CDR3 plus reference TRBV7-9 and TRBJ2-1, the full variable domain is DTGVSQNPRHKITKRGQNVTFRCDPISEHNRLYWYRQTLGQGPEFLTYFQNEAQLEKSRLLSDRFSAERPKGSFSTLEIQRTEQGDSAMYLCASSYGDRENGEQFFGPGTRLTVL.